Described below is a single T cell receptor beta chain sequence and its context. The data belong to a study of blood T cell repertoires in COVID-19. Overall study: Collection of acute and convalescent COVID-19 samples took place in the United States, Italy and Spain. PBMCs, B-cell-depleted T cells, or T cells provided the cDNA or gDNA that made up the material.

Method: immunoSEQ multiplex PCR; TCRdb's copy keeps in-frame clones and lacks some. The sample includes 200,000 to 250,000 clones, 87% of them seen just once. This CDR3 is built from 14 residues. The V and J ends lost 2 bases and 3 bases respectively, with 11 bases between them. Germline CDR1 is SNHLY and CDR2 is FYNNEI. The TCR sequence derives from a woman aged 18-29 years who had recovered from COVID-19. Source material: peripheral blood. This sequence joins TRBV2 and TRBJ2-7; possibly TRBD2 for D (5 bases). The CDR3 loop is CASSEMGAVYEQYF. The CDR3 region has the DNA TGTGCCAGCAGTGAAATGGGAGCTGTCTACGAGCAGTACTTC.